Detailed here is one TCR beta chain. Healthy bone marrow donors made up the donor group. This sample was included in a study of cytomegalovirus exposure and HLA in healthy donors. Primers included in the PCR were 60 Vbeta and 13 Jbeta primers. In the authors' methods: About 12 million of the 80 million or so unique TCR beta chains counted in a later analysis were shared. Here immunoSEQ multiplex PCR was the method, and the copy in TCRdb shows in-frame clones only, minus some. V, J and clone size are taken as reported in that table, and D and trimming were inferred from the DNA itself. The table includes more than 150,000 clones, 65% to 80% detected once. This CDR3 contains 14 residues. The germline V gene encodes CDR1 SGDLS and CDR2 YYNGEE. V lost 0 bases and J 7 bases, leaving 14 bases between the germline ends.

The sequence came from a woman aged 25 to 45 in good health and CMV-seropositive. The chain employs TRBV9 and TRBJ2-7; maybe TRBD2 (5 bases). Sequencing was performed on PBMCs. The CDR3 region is CASSVGKGEWEQYF. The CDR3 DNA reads TGTGCCAGCAGCGTAGGGAAGGGAGAATGGGAGCAGTACTTC.